This TCR beta chain was found in a study of cytomegalovirus exposure and HLA in healthy donors. The PCR employed 60 Vbeta primers together with 13 Jbeta primers. Only in-frame clones appear in the TCRdb table, and some are missing; sequencing was by immunoSEQ multiplex PCR. This table has about 85,000 clones, roughly 80% appearing once. The V end was cut by 6 bases, the J end by 0 bases, with 10 bases between. This CDR3 region has 14 residues. Germline V gene data show CDR1 as MDHEN and CDR2 as SYDVKM. V usage is TRBV28 and J usage is TRBJ2-3; possible D gene TRBD1, 6 bases. Input material: PBMCs. The clonotype was recovered from a boy aged 10-17 years in good health and CMV-seronegative. CDR3 bases: TGTGCCAGCAGCCAGGACAGTAGCACAGATACGCAGTATTTT. As protein: CASSQDSSTDTQYF.